This T cell receptor beta chain was sequenced during a study of T cell responses to AZD1222 COVID-19 vaccine. Study results and caveats: Most donors were white British, females outnumbered males, and clonal diversity was possibly underestimated.

Sequenced by immunoSEQ multiplex PCR; TCRdb stores in-frame clones only, minus some. The sample holds about 92,000 clones, approximately 87% seen once. This clone was counted once. The antigen remains undetermined. The ends were cut back, 3 bases at V and 4 bases at J, with 11 bases in the middle. The CDR3 has 14 residues. CDR1 and CDR2 from the germline V gene are SGHDN and FVKESK. This rearrangement joins TRBV14 to TRBJ2-3; D remains unclear. This sequence was found in an adult in good health. The sample was peripheral blood, taken on day 0 of AZD1222 vaccination. The CDR3 protein is CASSQLGWADTQYF. In DNA, the CDR3 is TGTGCCAGCAGCCAGCTGGGGTGGGCAGATACGCAGTATTTT. Supplemented by reference TRBV14 and TRBJ2-3, the full variable domain reads EAGVTQFPSHSVIEKGQTVTLRCDPISGHDNLYWYRRVMGKEIKFLLHFVKESKQDESGMPNNRFLAERTGGTYSTLKVQPAELEDSGVYFCASSQLGWADTQYFGPGTRLTVL.